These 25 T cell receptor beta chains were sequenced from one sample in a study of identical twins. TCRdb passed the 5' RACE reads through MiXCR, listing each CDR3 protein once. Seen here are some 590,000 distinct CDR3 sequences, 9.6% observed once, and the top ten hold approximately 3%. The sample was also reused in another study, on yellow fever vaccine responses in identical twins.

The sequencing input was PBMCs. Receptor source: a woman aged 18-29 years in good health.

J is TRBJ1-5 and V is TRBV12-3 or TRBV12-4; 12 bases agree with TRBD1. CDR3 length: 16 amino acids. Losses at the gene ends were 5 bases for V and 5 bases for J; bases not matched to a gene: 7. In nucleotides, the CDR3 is TGTGCCAGCAGTCCGGGACAGGGGGCTTTGGATCAGCCCCAGCATTTT. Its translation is CASSPGQGALDQPQHF.

This CDR3 reads CASSLVTGGPNTDTQYF. The CDR3 region has the DNA TGTGCCAGCAGTTTAGTAACAGGGGGACCCAATACAGATACGCAGTATTTT. This chain connects TRBV27 to TRBJ2-3; 8 bases are a match to TRBD1. Germline V gene data show CDR1 as MNHEY and CDR2 as SMNVEV (reference sequence). This CDR3 is built from 17 residues. J lost 3 bases, V lost 2 bases, and 10 bases had no gene match.

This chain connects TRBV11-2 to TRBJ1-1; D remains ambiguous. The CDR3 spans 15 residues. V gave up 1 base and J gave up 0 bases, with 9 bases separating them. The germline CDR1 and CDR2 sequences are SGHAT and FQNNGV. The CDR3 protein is CASSLAPAMNTEAFF. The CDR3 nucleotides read TGTGCCAGCAGCTTAGCCCCTGCCATGAACACTGAAGCTTTCTTT.

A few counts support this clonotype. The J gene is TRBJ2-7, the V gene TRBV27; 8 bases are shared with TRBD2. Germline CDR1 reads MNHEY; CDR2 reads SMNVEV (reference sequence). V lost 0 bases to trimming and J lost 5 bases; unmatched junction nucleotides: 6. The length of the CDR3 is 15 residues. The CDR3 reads CASSLSNGRADEQYF. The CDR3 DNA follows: TGTGCCAGCAGTTTATCGAACGGGAGGGCCGACGAGCAGTACTTC.

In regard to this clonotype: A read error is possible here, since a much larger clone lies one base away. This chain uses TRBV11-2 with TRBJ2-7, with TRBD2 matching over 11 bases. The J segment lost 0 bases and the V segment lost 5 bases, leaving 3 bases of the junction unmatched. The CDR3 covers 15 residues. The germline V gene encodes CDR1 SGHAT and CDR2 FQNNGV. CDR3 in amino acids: CASSKGLAGSYEQYF. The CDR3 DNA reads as TGTGCCAGCAGCAAAGGACTAGCGGGCTCCTACGAGCAGTACTTC.

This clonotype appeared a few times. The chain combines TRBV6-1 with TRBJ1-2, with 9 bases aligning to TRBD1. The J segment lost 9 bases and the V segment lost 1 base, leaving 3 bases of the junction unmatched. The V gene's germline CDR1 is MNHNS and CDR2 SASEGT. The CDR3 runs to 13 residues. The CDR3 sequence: CASSEDRGPRYTF. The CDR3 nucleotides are TGTGCCAGCAGTGAAGACAGGGGGCCGCGCTACACCTTC.

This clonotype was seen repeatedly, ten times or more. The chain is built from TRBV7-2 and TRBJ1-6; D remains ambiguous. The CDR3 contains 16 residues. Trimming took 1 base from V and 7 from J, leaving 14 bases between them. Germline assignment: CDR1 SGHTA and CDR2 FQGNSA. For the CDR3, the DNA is TGTGCCAGCAGCTTAGTAAGGTCTAAAGGAAATTCACCCCTCCACTTT. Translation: CASSLVRSKGNSPLHF.

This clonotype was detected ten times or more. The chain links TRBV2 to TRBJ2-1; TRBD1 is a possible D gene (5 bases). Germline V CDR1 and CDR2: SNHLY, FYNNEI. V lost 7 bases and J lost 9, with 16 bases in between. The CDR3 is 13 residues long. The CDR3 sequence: CASMKNRGFEQFF. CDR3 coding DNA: TGTGCCAGCATGAAGAATAGGGGCTTTGAGCAGTTCTTC.

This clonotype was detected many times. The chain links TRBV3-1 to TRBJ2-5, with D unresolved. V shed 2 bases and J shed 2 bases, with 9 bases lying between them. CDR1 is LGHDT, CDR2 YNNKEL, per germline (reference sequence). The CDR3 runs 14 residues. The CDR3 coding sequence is TGTGCCAGCAGCCAACTAGTTCGGCAAGAGACCCAGTACTTC. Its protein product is CASSQLVRQETQYF.

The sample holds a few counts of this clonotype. The CDR3 nucleotides are TGCAGTGCTAGGACTTCCCGCCCTACGCAGTATTTT. Encoded protein: CSARTSRPTQYF. The rearrangement links TRBV20-1 to TRBJ2-3; D unresolved. CDR1 and CDR2 (germline): DFQATT, SNEGSKA (reference sequence). V shed 3 bases and J shed 8 bases, with 12 bases lying between them. This CDR3 region has 12 residues.

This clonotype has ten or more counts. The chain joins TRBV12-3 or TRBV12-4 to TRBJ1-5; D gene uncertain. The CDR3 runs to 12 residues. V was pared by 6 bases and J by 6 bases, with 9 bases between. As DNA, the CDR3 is TGTGCCAGCAGAAGCTTGGGTCAGCCCCAGCATTTT. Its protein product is CASRSLGQPQHF.

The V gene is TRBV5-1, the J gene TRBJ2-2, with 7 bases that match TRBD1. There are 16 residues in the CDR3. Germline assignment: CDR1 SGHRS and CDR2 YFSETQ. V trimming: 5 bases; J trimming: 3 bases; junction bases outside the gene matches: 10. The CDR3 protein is CASSDLAGGYTGELFF. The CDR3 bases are TGCGCCAGCAGTGACTTGGCAGGGGGATACACCGGGGAGCTGTTTTTT.

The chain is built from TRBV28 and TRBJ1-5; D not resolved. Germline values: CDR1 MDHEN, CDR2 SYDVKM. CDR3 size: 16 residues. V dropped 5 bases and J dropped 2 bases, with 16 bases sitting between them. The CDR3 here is CASSPPTGRGNQPQHF. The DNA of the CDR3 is TGTGCCAGCAGTCCCCCCACCGGGAGAGGCAATCAGCCCCAGCATTTT.

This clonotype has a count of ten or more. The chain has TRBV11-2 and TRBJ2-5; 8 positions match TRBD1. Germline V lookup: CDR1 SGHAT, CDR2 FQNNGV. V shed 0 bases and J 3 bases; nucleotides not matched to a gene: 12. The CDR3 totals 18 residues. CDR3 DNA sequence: TGTGCCAGCAGCTTAGATGGACCTCCAGGGGGCAGGAAAGAGACCCAGTACTTC. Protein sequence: CASSLDGPPGGRKETQYF.

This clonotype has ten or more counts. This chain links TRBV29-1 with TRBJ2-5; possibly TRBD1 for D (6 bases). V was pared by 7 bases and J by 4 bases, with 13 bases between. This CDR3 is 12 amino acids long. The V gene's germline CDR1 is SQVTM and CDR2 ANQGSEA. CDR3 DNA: TGCAGCGACCAAAGGGGGACAGAGACCCAGTACTTC. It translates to CSDQRGTETQYF.

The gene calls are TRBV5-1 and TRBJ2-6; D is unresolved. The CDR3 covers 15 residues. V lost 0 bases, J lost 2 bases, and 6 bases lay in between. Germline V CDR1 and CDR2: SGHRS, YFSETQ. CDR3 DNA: TGCGCCAGCAGCTTGGGGGAAACTGGGGCCAACGTCCTGACTTTC. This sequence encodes CASSLGETGANVLTF.

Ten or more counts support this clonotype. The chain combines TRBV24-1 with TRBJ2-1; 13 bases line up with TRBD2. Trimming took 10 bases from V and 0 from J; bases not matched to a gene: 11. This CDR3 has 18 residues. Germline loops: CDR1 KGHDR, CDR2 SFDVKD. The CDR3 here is CATGLTSGGGSSYNEQFF. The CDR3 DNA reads TGTGCCACTGGATTAACTAGCGGGGGGGGAAGCTCCTACAATGAGCAGTTCTTC.

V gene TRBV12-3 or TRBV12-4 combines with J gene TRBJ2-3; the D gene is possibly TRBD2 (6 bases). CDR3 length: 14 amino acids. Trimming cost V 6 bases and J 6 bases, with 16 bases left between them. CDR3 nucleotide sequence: TGTGCCAGCAGGCCGCGGGAAAGGGCGGATACGCAGTATTTT. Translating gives CASRPRERADTQYF.

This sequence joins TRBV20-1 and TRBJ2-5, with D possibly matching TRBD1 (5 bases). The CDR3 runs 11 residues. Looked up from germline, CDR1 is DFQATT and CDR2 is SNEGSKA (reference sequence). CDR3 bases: TGCAGCCGACAGTACCAAGAGACCCAGTACTTC. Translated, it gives CSRQYQETQYF.

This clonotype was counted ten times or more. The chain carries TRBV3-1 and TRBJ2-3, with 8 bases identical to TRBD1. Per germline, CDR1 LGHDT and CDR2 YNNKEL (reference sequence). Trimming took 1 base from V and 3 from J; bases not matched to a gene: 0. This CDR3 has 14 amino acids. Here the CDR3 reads CASSQGTGTDTQYF. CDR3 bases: TGTGCCAGCAGCCAAGGGACAGGGACAGATACGCAGTATTTT.

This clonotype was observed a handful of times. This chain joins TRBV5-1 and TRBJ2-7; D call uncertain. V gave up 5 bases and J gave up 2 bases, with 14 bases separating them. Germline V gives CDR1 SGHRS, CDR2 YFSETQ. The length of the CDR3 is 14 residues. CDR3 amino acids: CASRLSLDTYEQYF. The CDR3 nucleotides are TGCGCCAGCAGGCTCAGTCTTGACACCTACGAGCAGTACTTC.

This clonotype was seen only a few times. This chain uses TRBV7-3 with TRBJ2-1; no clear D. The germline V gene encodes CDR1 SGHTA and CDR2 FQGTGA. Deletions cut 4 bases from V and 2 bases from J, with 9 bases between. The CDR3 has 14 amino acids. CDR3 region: CASSSAFPYNEQFF. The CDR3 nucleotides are TGTGCCAGCAGCTCGGCTTTTCCCTACAATGAGCAGTTCTTC.

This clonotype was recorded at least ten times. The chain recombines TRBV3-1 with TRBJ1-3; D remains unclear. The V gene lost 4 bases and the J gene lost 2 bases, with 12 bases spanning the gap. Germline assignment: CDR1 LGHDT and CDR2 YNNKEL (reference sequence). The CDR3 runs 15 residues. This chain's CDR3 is CASSPLDVAGNTIYF. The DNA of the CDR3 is TGTGCCAGCAGCCCCTTGGACGTTGCTGGAAACACCATATATTTT.

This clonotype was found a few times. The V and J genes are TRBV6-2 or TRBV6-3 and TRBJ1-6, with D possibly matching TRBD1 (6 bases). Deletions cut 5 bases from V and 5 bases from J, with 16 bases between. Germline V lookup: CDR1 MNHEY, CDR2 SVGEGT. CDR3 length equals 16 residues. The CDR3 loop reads CASSPGEGQNNSPLHF. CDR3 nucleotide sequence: TGTGCCAGCAGTCCCGGGGAGGGACAAAATAATTCACCCCTCCACTTT.

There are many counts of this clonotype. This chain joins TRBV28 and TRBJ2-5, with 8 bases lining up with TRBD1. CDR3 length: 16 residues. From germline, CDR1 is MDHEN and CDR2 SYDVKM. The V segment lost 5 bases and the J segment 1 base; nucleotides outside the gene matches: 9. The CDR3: CASSPAGTGIQETQYF. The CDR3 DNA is TGTGCCAGCAGTCCAGCCGGGACAGGCATCCAAGAGACCCAGTACTTC.